Listed below are T cell receptor beta chains from one sample, sequenced in a study of T cell responses to AZD1222 COVID-19 vaccine. Generated by immunoSEQ multiplex PCR, the TCRdb table keeps only in-frame clones and is missing some. The data contain 120,000 or so clones, roughly 91% of them singletons. Sequenced here: peripheral blood, sampled 28 days after the second AZD1222 dose. These receptor sequences come from an adult who received the AZD1222 COVID-19 vaccine. The CDR3 runs from the conserved cysteine through the conserved F or W. D genes are given only for firm matches. Some rows have no size entry. The others give once, few or many, or a class for an expanded clone.

d_call,j_call,v_call,clone_size,cdr3_nt,cdr3_aa
.,TRBJ1-1,TRBV28,.,TGTGCCAGCAGTTTTTTAGGGGGTGGCGGGCGTCGAGTGAACACTGAAGCTTTCTTT,CASSFLGGGGRRVNTEAFF
TRBD1,TRBJ2-2,TRBV11-1,.,TGTGCCAGCAGCAAGACAGGGCTTTATGTCGGGGAGCTGTTTTTT,CASSKTGLYVGELFF
.,TRBJ2-3,TRBV27,.,TGTGCCAGCAGTTTGATGGGGATCGCAGATACGCAGTATTTT,CASSLMGIADTQYF
TRBD2,TRBJ2-1,TRBV5-1,.,TGCGCCAGCAGCTCGGGACTAGCGGGGGAAAATGAGCAGTTCTTC,CASSSGLAGENEQFF
.,TRBJ2-1,TRBV7-7,.,TGTGCCAGCAGCTTAGAAGCGGGTGGCTCCTACAATGAGCAGTTCTTC,CASSLEAGGSYNEQFF
.,TRBJ1-1,TRBV30,.,TGTGCCTGGAGGTTAAAGGGGCAACAGAACACTGAAGCTTTCTTT,CAWRLKGQQNTEAFF
.,TRBJ1-5,TRBV12-3/TRBV12-4,.,TGTGCCAGCCGGAAAGCGGATCAGCCCCAGCATTTT,CASRKADQPQHF
.,TRBJ1-2,TRBV30,.,TGTGCCTGGAGTGCGCTTCTTTATGGCTACACCTTC,CAWSALLYGYTF
.,TRBJ1-3,TRBV10-3,.,TGTGCCTCTCTCGCTGATCACTCTGGAAACACCATATATTTT,CASLADHSGNTIYF
TRBD1,TRBJ1-5,TRBV6-5,.,TGTGCCAGCAGTCTACAGGGGCTTAGCAATCAGCCCCAGCATTTT,CASSLQGLSNQPQHF
.,TRBJ1-2,TRBV7-2,.,TGTGCCAGCAGCCTCGATAACTATGGCTACACCTTC,CASSLDNYGYTF
.,TRBJ2-1,TRBV18,.,TGTGCCAGCTCTCCAGGGGCCCCTATGAATGAGCAGTTCTTC,CASSPGAPMNEQFF
.,TRBJ2-5,TRBV28,.,TGTGCCAGCAGCTTACCTGGACGGTACCAAGAGACCCAGTACTTC,CASSLPGRYQETQYF
.,TRBJ1-2,TRBV7-2,.,TGTGCCAGCAGCTTTAAATTTCCCCTAGACTATGGCTACACCTTC,CASSFKFPLDYGYTF
.,TRBJ1-6,TRBV18,.,TGTGCCAGCTCAACAGAGATTAATTCACCCCTCCACTTT,CASSTEINSPLHF
.,TRBJ1-1,TRBV12-3/TRBV12-4,.,TGTGCCAGCAGCCTACAGATTCGTTCTGAAGCTTTCTTT,CASSLQIRSEAFF
.,TRBJ2-3,TRBV7-9,.,TGTGCCAGCAGCCTTAAGGTGCCAACAGATACGCAGTATTTT,CASSLKVPTDTQYF
TRBD2,TRBJ2-5,TRBV7-2,.,TGTGCCAGCAGCTTATATCTAGCGGGGGGCTTCGAAGAGACCCAGTACTTC,CASSLYLAGGFEETQYF
.,TRBJ2-7,TRBV3-1/TRBV3-2,.,TGTGCCAGCAGCCAAGTATCTCTCGGCTACGAGCAGTACTTC,CASSQVSLGYEQYF
.,TRBJ1-3,TRBV5-1,.,TGCGCCAGCAGCTTGGCCTCGGAGGGCTGGAACCCCTCTGGAAACACCATATATTTT,CASSLASEGWNPSGNTIYF
TRBD2,TRBJ2-1,TRBV14,.,TGTGCCAGCAGGCTACCTAGGGGCCTCGGGGGGAACAACAATGAGCAGTTCTTC,CASRLPRGLGGNNNEQFF
.,TRBJ1-2,TRBV6-5,.,TGTGCCAGCAGGCCATCCGGGATATATAACTATGGCTACACCTTC,CASRPSGIYNYGYTF
.,TRBJ2-2,TRBV23-1,.,TGCGCCAGCAGTCCACTGACGGGGAGAAAAAGACCGCCCGGGGAGCTGTTTTTT,CASSPLTGRKRPPGELFF
TRBD1,TRBJ2-7,TRBV3-1/TRBV3-2,.,TGTGCCAGCAGCCAAAGGACAGGGGGCGAGCAGTACTTC,CASSQRTGGEQYF
.,TRBJ2-7,TRBV12-3/TRBV12-4,.,TGTGCCAGCAGTTTAGGACCGATATACGAGCAGTACTTC,CASSLGPIYEQYF
TRBD1,TRBJ2-7,TRBV5-1,.,TGCGCCAGCAGCTCCCGGACAGGGGATCCGCAGTACTTC,CASSSRTGDPQYF
.,TRBJ1-6,TRBV4-2,.,TGTGCCAGCAGCCAAGATCTGCCTAATTCACCCCTCCACTTT,CASSQDLPNSPLHF
.,TRBJ2-3,TRBV28,.,TGTGCCAGCAGCAACCTATCGGAAAAAACGCAGTATTTT,CASSNLSEKTQYF
TRBD1,TRBJ1-3,TRBV2,.,TGTGCCAGCAGGGACGGACAGGGAGGAAACACCATATATTTT,CASRDGQGGNTIYF
TRBD2,TRBJ2-1,TRBV19,.,TGTGCCAGTAGTATAGGCCCCGGAGGGACTAGCGGGAGGAATGAGCAGTTCTTC,CASSIGPGGTSGRNEQFF
TRBD2,TRBJ2-7,TRBV4-1,.,TGCGCCAGCAGCCAAGAGGGTAGCGGGAGTTCCTACGAGCAGTACTTC,CASSQEGSGSSYEQYF
.,TRBJ1-6,TRBV27,.,TGTGCCAGCAGTTTGGGGCAGAAATCCTCACCCCTCCACTTT,CASSLGQKSSPLHF
.,TRBJ1-2,TRBV20-1,.,TGCAGTGCTAGTCGTGCTACTAACTATGGCTACACCTTC,CSASRATNYGYTF
TRBD1,TRBJ1-1,TRBV7-8,few,TGTGCCAGCAGCTTCGGTGAGACAGGGGTCACTGAAGCTTTCTTT,CASSFGETGVTEAFF
.,TRBJ1-1,TRBV3-1/TRBV3-2,once,TGTGCCAGCAGCGGAGAGCGTACAGGGAGAAATTCTGAAGCTTTCTTT,CASSGERTGRNSEAFF
TRBD1,TRBJ1-5,TRBV5-1,.,TGCGCCAGCAGCTTGAGGGGACAGTGGAATCAGCCCCAGCATTTT,CASSLRGQWNQPQHF
.,TRBJ2-5,TRBV5-1,.,TGCGCCAGCAGCTTGGAGACGGGGTTGTTCGAGACCCAGTACTTC,CASSLETGLFETQYF
.,TRBJ1-5,TRBV7-2,.,TGTGCCAGCAGCTCCTTTAGCAATCAGCCCCAGCATTTT,CASSSFSNQPQHF
.,TRBJ2-1,TRBV4-3,few,TGCGCCAGCAGCCAGGGAAGTCTGAGTGAGCAGCTCTTC,CASSQGSLSEQLF
.,TRBJ2-1,TRBV4-3,many,TGCGCCAGCAGCCAAGGACCGGGACTCAATGAGCAGTTCTTC,CASSQGPGLNEQFF
TRBD1,TRBJ1-1,TRBV20-1,.,TGCAGTGCTAGTGGGGGGGACAGAGAAGCTTTCTTT,CSASGGDREAFF
.,TRBJ1-4,TRBV4-3,.,TGCGCCAGCAGCCAAGGCAGAAGGAACGAAAAACTGTTTTTT,CASSQGRRNEKLFF
TRBD1,TRBJ1-6,TRBV13,.,TGTGCCAGCAGCTTAGGCCCGGGACAGGGTTATTCACCCCTCCACTTT,CASSLGPGQGYSPLHF
.,TRBJ1-4,TRBV19,.,TGTGCCAGTACGAACTTACGGTTCAATGAAAAACTGTTTTTT,CASTNLRFNEKLFF
.,TRBJ1-1,TRBV19,.,TGTGCCAGTAGTCCCCGGGGGAATCCGAACACTGAAGCTTTCTTT,CASSPRGNPNTEAFF
.,TRBJ1-2,TRBV4-2,.,TGTGCCAGCAGCCAAGAACCGGGGGGAAACTATGGCTACACCTTC,CASSQEPGGNYGYTF
TRBD1,TRBJ2-7,TRBV19,.,TGTGCCAGTAGTATTCTTGCCGGGACAGGGACCTACGAGCAGTACTTC,CASSILAGTGTYEQYF
TRBD2,TRBJ2-1,TRBV5-4,.,TGTGCCAGCAGCTTGGAATCGATGACTAGCGGGAGGCCCAATGAGCAGTTCTTC,CASSLESMTSGRPNEQFF
TRBD1,TRBJ2-2,TRBV27,.,TGTGCCAGCAGTTTTCAGGGGGTATCCGGGGAGCTGTTTTTT,CASSFQGVSGELFF
TRBD1,TRBJ2-2,TRBV9,.,TGTGCCAGCAGCGTATACCCTCAAACCGGGACAGGCCTTAACACCGGGGAGCTGTTTTTT,CASSVYPQTGTGLNTGELFF
TRBD1,TRBJ1-1,TRBV18,.,TGTGCCAGCTCACCGTGGACCGGGACAGGAACTTCGAACACTGAAGCTTTCTTT,CASSPWTGTGTSNTEAFF
.,TRBJ1-1,TRBV27,few,TGTGCCAGCAGTTCCTCCTGGGGGCCGAACACTGAAGCTTTCTTT,CASSSSWGPNTEAFF
TRBD1,TRBJ1-6,TRBV7-9,.,TGTGCCAGCAGTGGGACAGCTATTTCCTCACCCCTCCACTTT,CASSGTAISSPLHF